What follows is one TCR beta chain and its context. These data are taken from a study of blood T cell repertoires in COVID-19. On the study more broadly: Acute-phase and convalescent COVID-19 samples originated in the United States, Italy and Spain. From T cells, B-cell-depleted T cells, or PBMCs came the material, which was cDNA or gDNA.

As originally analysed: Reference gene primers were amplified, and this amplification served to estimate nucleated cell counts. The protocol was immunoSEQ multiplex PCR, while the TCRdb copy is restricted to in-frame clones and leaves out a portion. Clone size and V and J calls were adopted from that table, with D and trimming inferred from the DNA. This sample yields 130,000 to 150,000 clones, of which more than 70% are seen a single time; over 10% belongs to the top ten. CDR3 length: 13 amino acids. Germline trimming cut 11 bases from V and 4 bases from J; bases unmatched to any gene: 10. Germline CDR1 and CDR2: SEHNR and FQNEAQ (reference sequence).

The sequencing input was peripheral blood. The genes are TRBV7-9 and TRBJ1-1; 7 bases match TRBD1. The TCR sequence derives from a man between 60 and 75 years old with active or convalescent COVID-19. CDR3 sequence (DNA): TGTGCCTGTCGACAGGGATATGTCACTGAAGCTTTCTTT. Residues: CACRQGYVTEAFF.